Presented here are 26 T cell receptor beta chains from one specimen sequenced in a study of tumor and adjacent non-tumor tissue in lung cancer. This sample's RNA came from whole unsorted tissue. Distant lung tissue was collected more than 3 cm away from the tumor edge. TCRbeta libraries were built with three rounds of nested PCR, modified from ARM-PCR. In TCRdb, the multiplex PCR reads were re-called with MiXCR into one record per CDR3 protein. Of fewer than 75,000 distinct CDR3 sequences in the sample, more than 75% were seen once. Sequencing used distant non-tumor lung tissue. The origin of the receptors is a man in his sixties with non-small cell lung cancer.

A word on this clonotype: Just one base apart from a much larger clone, this may be a read error. This likely comes from a read error, as the CDR3 has no conserved phenylalanine or tryptophan at its end. The V and J genes are TRBV28 and TRBJ1-2; D is ambiguous. The CDR3 runs 12 residues. CDR1 and CDR2 from the germline V gene are MDHEN and SYDVKM. V gave up 6 bases and J gave up 1 base, with 6 bases separating them. CDR3 DNA: TGTGCCAGCAGGGGTATTAACTATGGCTACACCCTC. Translating gives CASRGINYGYTL.

This clonotype was seen many times. The gene calls are TRBV5-1 and TRBJ2-1; either TRBD1 or TRBD2 may supply D (6 bases each). CDR1 is SGHRS, CDR2 YFSETQ, per germline. The CDR3 is 15 amino acids. Trimming took off 2 bases at V and 5 bases at J, with 14 bases between the two ends. In DNA, the CDR3 is TGCGCCAGCAGCTTTAGGGGGTCGGGAGACAATGAGCAGTTCTTC. This encodes CASSFRGSGDNEQFF.

The CDR3 DNA sequence: TGTGCCCGCGCAATGACTAGCGGAGACCTCAGAGATACGCAGTATTTT. It yields the protein CARAMTSGDLRDTQYF. The chain carries TRBV6-6 and TRBJ2-3, with 9 positions matching TRBD2. There are 16 residues in the CDR3. V gave up 11 bases and J gave up 5 bases; unmatched junction bases: 17. Per the germline V gene, CDR1 is MNHNY and CDR2 is SVGAGI (reference sequence).

As regards this clonotype: A much larger clone differs from this one at a single base, so this may be a read error. The chain links TRBV30 to TRBJ1-6; D gene ambiguous. The CDR3 covers 12 residues. CDR1 is GTSNPN and CDR2 is SVGIG in the germline V gene (reference sequence). The CDR3 sequence is CAWGSGNLPLHF. The CDR3 nucleotides are TGTGCCTGGGGAAGCGGGAATTTACCCCTCCACTTT.

Concerning this clonotype itself: The CDR3 carries no conserved terminal phenylalanine or tryptophan, so it likely arises from a read error. This sequence joins TRBV12-3 or TRBV12-4 and TRBJ2-7; the match to TRBD2 covers 7 bases. The CDR3 runs to 15 residues. CDR3: CASNQSGAGDGEQYL. The CDR3 nucleotides read TGTGCTAGCAACCAATCCGGCGCGGGAGATGGTGAGCAGTACTTA.

With regard to this clonotype: Compared with germline, one end of the junction differs, possibly owing to a read error. The chain joins TRBV6-2 or TRBV6-3 to TRBJ2-7; 7 bases match TRBD2. Germline V gene lookup returns CDR1 MNHEY and CDR2 SVGEGT. The CDR3 has 18 amino acids. CDR3: CVSRPWGESREAPVEQYF. CDR3 sequence (DNA): TGTGTCAGCAGACCATGGGGGGAAAGCCGGGAGGCCCCCGTCGAGCAGTACTTC.

Turning to this clonotype: One end of the junction does not line up with germline, which may come from a read error. The V call is TRBV10-2, the J call TRBJ1-2, with D maybe TRBD1 (5 bases). The CDR3 covers 13 residues. Germline loops: CDR1 WSHSY, CDR2 SAAADI. Here the CDR3 reads CASSRDGKYDYTF. The CDR3 nucleotides are TGCGCCAGCAGTCGGGACGGTAAATATGACTACACCTTC.

As to this clonotype: The junction does not match germline at one end; this may be a read error. The gene calls are TRBV7-8 and TRBJ2-7, with D hard to call. Germline CDR1 SGHVS, CDR2 FQNEAQ. The CDR3 runs 16 residues. Here the CDR3 DNA reads TGTGCCAGCAGCCTAGATGGGCCCGGCAGCTCCTACGAACAGTACTTC. Translation: CASSLDGPGSSYEQYF.

This clonotype was seen at least ten times. The CDR3 DNA is TGTGCCAGCAGTTTCCCCCGACTAGTAGATACGCAGTATTTT. Translated: CASSFPRLVDTQYF. The rearrangement joins TRBV12-3 or TRBV12-4 to TRBJ2-3; TRBD2 might be the D (6 bases). The V gene lost 3 bases and the J gene lost 5 bases, with 12 bases spanning the gap. The CDR3 spans 14 residues.

V is TRBV7-3 and J is TRBJ2-1; 7 nucleotides line up with TRBD2. Trimming took 5 bases from V and 9 from J; bases not matched to a gene: 13. The CDR3 extends over 15 amino acids. Per the germline V gene, CDR1 is SGHTA and CDR2 is FQGTGA. In DNA form, the CDR3 reads TGTGCCAGCAGCCTCGGGGAGGGACCCTGGAGTGAGCAGTTCTTC. It specifies CASSLGEGPWSEQFF.

In its sample, this clonotype was seen once. One junction end disagrees with the germline gene, perhaps due to a read error. The rearrangement uses TRBV30 and TRBJ1-6; 8 nucleotides align to TRBD1. Per germline, CDR1 GTSNPN and CDR2 SVGIG (reference sequence). This CDR3 spans 14 amino acids. The CDR3 sequence: CAWSSGTGSSPIHF. The CDR3 DNA reads as TGTGCCTGGAGCTCCGGGACAGGAAGTTCACCCATCCACTTT.

V is TRBV11-2 and J is TRBJ2-1; 9 nucleotides agree with TRBD2. Germline loops: CDR1 SGHAT, CDR2 FQNNGV. This CDR3 has 19 amino acids. V lost 4 bases to trimming and J lost 7 bases; unmatched junction nucleotides: 20. The CDR3 protein is CASSSLGLAKRWGTNEQFF. DNA of the CDR3: TGTGCCAGCAGCTCCCTCGGACTAGCGAAAAGGTGGGGAACTAATGAGCAGTTCTTC.

About this clonotype: At one end the junction does not follow the germline gene, possibly because of a read error. The rearrangement links TRBV10-3 to TRBJ2-2; 7 bases agree with TRBD1. CDR3 size: 16 residues. Looked up from germline, CDR1 is ENHRY and CDR2 is SYGVKD. CDR3 sequence: CVIRDPTGANTGELFF. DNA for the CDR3: TGTGTCATCAGAGACCCCACAGGGGCGAACACCGGGGAGCTGTTTTTT.

About this clonotype: A read error may produce the germline difference seen at one junction end. The chain has TRBV6-2 or TRBV6-3 and TRBJ2-3; 12 nucleotides align to TRBD2. CDR3 length: 15 residues. Germline V lookup: CDR1 MNHEY, CDR2 SVGEGT. This chain's CDR3 is CDSSSTSGRTDTEYF. CDR3 in DNA: TGTGACAGCAGTTCAACTAGCGGGAGGACAGATACGGAGTATTTT.

This clonotype was seen just once. Given a much more abundant clone one base away, this may be a read error. The CDR3 does not close with the conserved phenylalanine or tryptophan, likely indicating a read error. The J gene is TRBJ2-1, the V gene TRBV2, with 10 nucleotides matching TRBD2. Germline loops: CDR1 SNHLY, CDR2 FYNNEI. J gave up 3 bases and V 1 base, and 0 bases lay outside the gene matches. The CDR3 spans 15 residues. In nucleotides, the CDR3 is TGTGCCAGCAGTGAAGGGACTAGCGGCTACAATGAGCAGTTCTTA. This sequence encodes CASSEGTSGYNEQFL.

With respect to this clonotype: The junction departs from the called germline gene at one end, perhaps through a read error. The rearrangement joins TRBV5-1 to TRBJ2-2; D might be TRBD2 (5 bases). This CDR3 region has 16 residues. The germline V gene encodes CDR1 SGHRS and CDR2 YFSETQ. The DNA of the CDR3 is TGCGCCAGCAGCCCCCGGGGTGTAGGACGCACCGGGGAGCTGCTTTTT. It specifies CASSPRGVGRTGELLF.

Of note for this clonotype: As the CDR3 is not closed by the conserved phenylalanine or tryptophan, this likely results from a read error. The chain carries TRBV4-1 and TRBJ1-1; D may be TRBD1 (6 bases). CDR1 and CDR2 (germline): MGHRA, YSYEKL. This CDR3 is 14 amino acids long. The germline V and J ends were trimmed by 7 bases and 5 bases, with 17 bases remaining between them. The CDR3 DNA is TGCGCCAGCATCGGACCTTTAAGGGGGACTGAAGCTTTCATT. This gives the protein CASIGPLRGTEAFI.

On this clonotype itself: The junction departs from germline at one end; a sequencing error may be responsible. The chain recombines TRBV29-1 with TRBJ2-5; D may correspond to TRBD1 or TRBD2 (6 bases each). Germline assignment: CDR1 SQVTM and CDR2 ANQGSEA. This CDR3 comprises 14 residues. CDR3 sequence reads: CNVEVPGGGETQYF. CDR3 nucleotide sequence: TGCAACGTTGAAGTTCCCGGGGGCGGCGAGACGCAGTACTTC. Combining the CDR3 with reference TRBV29-1 and TRBJ2-5 gives the whole variable domain SAVISQKPSRDICQRGTSLTIQCQVDSQVTMMFWYRQQPGQSLTLIATANQGSEATYESGFVIDKFPISRPNLTFSTLTVSNMSPEDSSIYLCNVEVPGGGETQYFGPGTRLLVL.

Many counts were recorded for this clonotype. The chain links TRBV5-4 to TRBJ2-1, with D tentatively TRBD2 (5 bases). The CDR3 covers 13 residues. CDR1 SGHNT and CDR2 YYREEE come from the germline V gene (reference sequence). V was shortened by 3 bases and J by 5 bases, with 9 bases between the two germline ends. The CDR3 is CASSWTFNNEQFF. CDR3 in DNA: TGTGCCAGCAGCTGGACTTTTAACAATGAGCAGTTCTTC. The full variable domain, in which reference TRBV5-4 and TRBJ2-1 provide the parts outside the CDR3, is ETGVTQSPTHLIKTRGQQVTLRCSSQSGHNTVSWYQQALGQGPQFIFQYYREEENGRGNFPPRFSGLQFPNYSSELNVNALELDDSALYLCASSWTFNNEQFFGPGTRLTVL.

Concerning this clonotype itself: This CDR3 fails to terminate in the conserved phenylalanine or tryptophan, so it likely reflects a read error. This rearrangement joins TRBV28 to TRBJ2-1; D assignment may be TRBD1 or TRBD2 (5 bases each). Between the trimmed V and J ends, which lost 11 bases and 3 bases, there was a span of 17 bases. The CDR3 extends over 14 amino acids. Germline CDR1 reads MDHEN; CDR2 reads SYDVKM. The CDR3 reads CASQGATSYNEQFL. The CDR3 region has the DNA TGTGCCTCGCAGGGAGCAACAAGCTACAATGAGCAGTTCCTC.

This clonotype was recorded once. One end of the junction does not line up with germline, which may come from a read error. V usage is TRBV6-5 and J usage is TRBJ2-1; no definite D call. Looked up from germline, CDR1 is MNHEY and CDR2 is SVGAGI. The CDR3 contains 12 residues. This CDR3 reads CASQPSKNEQSF. CDR3 sequence (DNA): TGTGCCAGTCAGCCCAGTAAGAATGAGCAGTCCTTC.

This clonotype was observed many times. This chain connects TRBV4-2 to TRBJ2-2; D possibly corresponds to TRBD1 (6 bases). Germline loops: CDR1 LGHNA, CDR2 YNFKEQ. The CDR3 runs to 11 residues. Trimming cost V 7 bases and J 8 bases, with 8 bases left between them. The CDR3 protein is CASTQGGELFF. CDR3 sequence (DNA): TGTGCCAGCACCCAGGGGGGGGAGCTGTTTTTT.

A remark on this clonotype: At one end the junction does not follow the germline gene, possibly because of a read error. This chain links TRBV11-2 with TRBJ2-5; D not certain. The CDR3 runs to 15 residues. Germline V gives CDR1 SGHAT, CDR2 FQNNGV. CDR3 coding DNA: TGTCCCAGCAGCTATAGCCGTAGCTCCCAAGAGACCCAGTACTTC. It is translated as CPSSYSRSSQETQYF.

On this clonotype: The conserved phenylalanine or tryptophan is not found at the CDR3 terminus, so this likely reflects a read error. The chain links TRBV28 to TRBJ2-1; the match to TRBD1 covers 8 bases. Losses at the gene ends were 9 bases for V and 11 bases for J; bases not matched to a gene: 15. The CDR3 spans 14 residues. CDR1 is MDHEN and CDR2 is SYDVKM in the germline V gene. The CDR3 DNA reads as TGTGCCAGTACCGGCGGACAGGGCAGGTCACAGCAGTTCATC. Protein: CASTGGQGRSQQFI.

For this clonotype: Compared with germline, one end of the junction differs, possibly owing to a read error. The chain employs TRBV5-1 and TRBJ1-1; D ambiguous. This CDR3 is built from 13 residues. From germline, CDR1 is SGHRS and CDR2 YFSETQ. The CDR3 reads CANSLEPNTEALF. DNA for the CDR3: TGCGCCAACAGCTTGGAACCGAACACTGAAGCTCTCTTT.

To note about this clonotype: This likely comes from a read error, as the CDR3 has no conserved phenylalanine or tryptophan at its end. The rearrangement links TRBV6-5 to TRBJ1-5; TRBD1 might be the D (5 bases). CDR1 MNHEY and CDR2 SVGAGI come from the germline V gene. The CDR3 is made up of 14 amino acids. Trimming removed 7 bases from V and 4 bases from J, with 14 bases in between. The CDR3 nucleotides are TGTGCCAGCACTTATTCGGGGGGTAATCAGCCCCAGCATTCT. It encodes CASTYSGGNQPQHS.